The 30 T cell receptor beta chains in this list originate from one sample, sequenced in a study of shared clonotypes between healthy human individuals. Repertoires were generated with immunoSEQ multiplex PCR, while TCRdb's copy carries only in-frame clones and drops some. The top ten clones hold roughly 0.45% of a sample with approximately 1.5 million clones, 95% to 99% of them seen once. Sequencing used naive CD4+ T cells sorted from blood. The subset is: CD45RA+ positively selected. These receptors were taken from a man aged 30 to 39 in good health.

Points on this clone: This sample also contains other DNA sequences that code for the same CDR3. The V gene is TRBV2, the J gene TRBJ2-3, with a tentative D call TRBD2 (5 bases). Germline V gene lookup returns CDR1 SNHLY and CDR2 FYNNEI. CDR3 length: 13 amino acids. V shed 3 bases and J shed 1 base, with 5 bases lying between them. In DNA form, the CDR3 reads TGTGCCAGCAGTGAGGGAGGCACAGATACGCAGTATTTT. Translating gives CASSEGGTDTQYF. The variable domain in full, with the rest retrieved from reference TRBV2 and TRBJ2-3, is EPEVTQTPSHQVTQMGQEVILRCVPISNHLYFYWYRQILGQKVEFLVSFYNNEISEKSEIFDDQFSVERPDGSNFTLKIRSTKLEDSAMYFCASSEGGTDTQYFGPGTRLTVL.

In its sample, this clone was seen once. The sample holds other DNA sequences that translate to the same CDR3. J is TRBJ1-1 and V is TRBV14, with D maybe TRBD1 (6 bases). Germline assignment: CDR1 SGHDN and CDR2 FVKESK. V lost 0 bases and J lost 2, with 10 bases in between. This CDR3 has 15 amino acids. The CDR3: CASSQDLGGNTEAFF. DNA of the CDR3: TGTGCCAGCAGCCAAGATTTAGGGGGAAACACTGAAGCTTTCTTT.

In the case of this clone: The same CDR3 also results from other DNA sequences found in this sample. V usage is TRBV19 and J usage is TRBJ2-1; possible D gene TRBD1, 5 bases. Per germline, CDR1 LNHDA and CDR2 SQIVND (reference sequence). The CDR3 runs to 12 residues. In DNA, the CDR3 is TGTGCGTCAGGGTTTTCCTACAATGAGCAGTTCTTC. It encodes CASGFSYNEQFF.

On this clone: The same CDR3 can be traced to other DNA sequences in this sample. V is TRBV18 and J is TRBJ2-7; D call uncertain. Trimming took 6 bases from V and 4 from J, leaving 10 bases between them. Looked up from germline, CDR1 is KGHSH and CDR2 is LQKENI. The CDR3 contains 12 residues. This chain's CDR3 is CASSPTEYEQYF. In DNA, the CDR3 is TGTGCCAGCTCCCCCACGGAGTACGAGCAGTACTTC.

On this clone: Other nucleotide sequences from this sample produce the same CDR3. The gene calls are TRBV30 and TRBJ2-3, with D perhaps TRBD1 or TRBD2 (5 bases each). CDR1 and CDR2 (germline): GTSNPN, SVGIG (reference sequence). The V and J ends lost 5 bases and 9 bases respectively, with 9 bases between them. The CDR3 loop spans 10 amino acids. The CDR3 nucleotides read TGTGCCTGGGGGGGTGGAACGCAGTATTTT. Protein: CAWGGGTQYF.

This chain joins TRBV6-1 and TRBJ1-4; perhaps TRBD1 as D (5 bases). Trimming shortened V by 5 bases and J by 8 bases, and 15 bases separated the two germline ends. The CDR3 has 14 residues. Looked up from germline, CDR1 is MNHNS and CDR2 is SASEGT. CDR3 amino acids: CASSTTDMDEKLFF. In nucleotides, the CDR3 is TGTGCCAGCAGTACCACGGACATGGACGAAAAACTGTTTTTT.

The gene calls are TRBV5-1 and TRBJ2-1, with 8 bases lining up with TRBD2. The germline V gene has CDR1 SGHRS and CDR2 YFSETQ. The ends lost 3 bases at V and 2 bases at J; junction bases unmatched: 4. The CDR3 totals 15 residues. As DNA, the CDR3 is TGCGCCAGCAGCTCAAGAGCGGGAGCCTACAATGAGCAGTTCTTC. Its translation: CASSSRAGAYNEQFF.

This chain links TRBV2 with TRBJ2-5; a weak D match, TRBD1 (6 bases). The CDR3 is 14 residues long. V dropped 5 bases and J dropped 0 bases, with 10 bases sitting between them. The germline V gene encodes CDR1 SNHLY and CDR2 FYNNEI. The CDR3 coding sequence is TGTGCCAGCAGTAACCAGGGGTACCAAGAGACCCAGTACTTC. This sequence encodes CASSNQGYQETQYF.

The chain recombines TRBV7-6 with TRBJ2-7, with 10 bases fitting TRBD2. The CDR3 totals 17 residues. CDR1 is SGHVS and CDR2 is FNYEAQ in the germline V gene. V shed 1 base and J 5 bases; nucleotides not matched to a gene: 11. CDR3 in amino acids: CASSLVVASGRPHEQYF. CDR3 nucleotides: TGTGCCAGCAGCTTAGTAGTGGCTAGCGGGAGACCCCACGAGCAGTACTTC.

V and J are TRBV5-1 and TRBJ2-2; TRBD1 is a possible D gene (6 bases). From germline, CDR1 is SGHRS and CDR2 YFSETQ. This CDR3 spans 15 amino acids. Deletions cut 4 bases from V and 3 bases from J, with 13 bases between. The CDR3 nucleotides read TGCGCCAGCAGCCGAGGGACATTCGACACCGGGGAGCTGTTTTTT. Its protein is CASSRGTFDTGELFF.

This chain's CDR3 is CSVELATDTQYF. DNA of the CDR3: TGCAGCGTTGAATTAGCTACAGATACGCAGTATTTT. The rearrangement joins TRBV29-1 to TRBJ2-3, with D uncertain. With 2 bases removed from V and 3 bases from J, the gap between germline ends came to 6 bases. Germline CDR1 SQVTM, CDR2 ANQGSEA. This CDR3 is built from 12 residues.

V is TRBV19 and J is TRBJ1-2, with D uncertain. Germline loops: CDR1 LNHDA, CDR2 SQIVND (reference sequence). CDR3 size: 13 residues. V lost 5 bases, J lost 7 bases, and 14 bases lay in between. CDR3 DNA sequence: TGTGCCAGTAGTCTGCTGGGGTCGGCTGGCTACACCTTC. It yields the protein CASSLLGSAGYTF.

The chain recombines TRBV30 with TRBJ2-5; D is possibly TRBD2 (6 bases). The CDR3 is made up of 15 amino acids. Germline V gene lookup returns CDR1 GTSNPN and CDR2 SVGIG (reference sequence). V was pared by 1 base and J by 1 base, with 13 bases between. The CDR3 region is CAWSALGTFQETQYF. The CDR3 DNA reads TGTGCCTGGAGTGCCCTGGGGACTTTCCAAGAGACCCAGTACTTC.

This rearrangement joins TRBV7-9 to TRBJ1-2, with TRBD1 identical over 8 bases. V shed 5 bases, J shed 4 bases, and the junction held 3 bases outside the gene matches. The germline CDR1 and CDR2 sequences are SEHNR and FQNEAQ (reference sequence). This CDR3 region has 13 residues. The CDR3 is CASSGQGAYGYTF. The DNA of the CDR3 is TGTGCCAGCAGCGGTCAGGGGGCCTATGGCTACACCTTC.

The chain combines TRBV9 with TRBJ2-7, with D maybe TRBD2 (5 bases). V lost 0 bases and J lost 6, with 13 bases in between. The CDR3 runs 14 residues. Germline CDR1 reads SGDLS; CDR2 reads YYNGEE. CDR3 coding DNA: TGTGCCAGCAGCGTAGCGCCGGGGAGAGGCGAGCAGTACTTC. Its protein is CASSVAPGRGEQYF.

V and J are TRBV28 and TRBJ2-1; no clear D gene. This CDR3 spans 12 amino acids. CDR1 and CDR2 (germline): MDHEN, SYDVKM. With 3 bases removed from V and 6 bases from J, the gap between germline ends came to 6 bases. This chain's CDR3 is CASSLNTNEQFF. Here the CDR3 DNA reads TGTGCCAGCAGTTTGAATACCAATGAGCAGTTCTTC.

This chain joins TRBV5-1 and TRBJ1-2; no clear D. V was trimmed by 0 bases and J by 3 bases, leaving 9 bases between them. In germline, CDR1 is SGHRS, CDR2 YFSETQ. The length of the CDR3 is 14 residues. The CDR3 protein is CASSLAITDYGYTF. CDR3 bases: TGCGCCAGCAGCTTGGCTATTACAGACTATGGCTACACCTTC. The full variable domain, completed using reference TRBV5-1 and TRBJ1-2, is KAGVTQTPRYLIKTRGQQVTLSCSPISGHRSVSWYQQTPGQGLQFLFEYFSETQRNKGNFPGRFSGRQFSNSRSEMNVSTLELGDSALYLCASSLAITDYGYTFGSGTRLTVV.

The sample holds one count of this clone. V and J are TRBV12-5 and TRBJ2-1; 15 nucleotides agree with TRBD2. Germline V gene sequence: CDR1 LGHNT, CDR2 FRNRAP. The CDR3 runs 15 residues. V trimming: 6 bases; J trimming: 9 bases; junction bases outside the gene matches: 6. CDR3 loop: CASGGTSGRLREQFF. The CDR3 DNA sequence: TGTGCTAGTGGGGGGACTAGCGGGAGGCTGCGTGAGCAGTTCTTC.

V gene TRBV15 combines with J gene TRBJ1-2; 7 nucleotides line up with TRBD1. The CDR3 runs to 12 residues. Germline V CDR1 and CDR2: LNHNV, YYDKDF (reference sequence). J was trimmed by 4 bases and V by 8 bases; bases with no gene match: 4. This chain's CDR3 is CATRQGGYGYTF. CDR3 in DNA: TGTGCCACCCGACAGGGAGGCTATGGCTACACCTTC.

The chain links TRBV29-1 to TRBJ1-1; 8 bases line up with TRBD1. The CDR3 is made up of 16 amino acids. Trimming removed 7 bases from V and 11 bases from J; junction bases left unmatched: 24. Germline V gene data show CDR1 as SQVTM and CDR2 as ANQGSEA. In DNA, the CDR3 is TGCAGCGCTCAAACCGGGACAGGTACCCCGAACGGTGGGGCTTTCTTT. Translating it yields CSAQTGTGTPNGGAFF.

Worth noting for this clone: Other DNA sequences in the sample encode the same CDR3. The CDR3 loop is CASSRTGGREKLFF. The CDR3 DNA follows: TGTGCCAGCAGCAGGACAGGGGGCCGTGAAAAACTGTTTTTT. The chain has TRBV6-6 and TRBJ1-4; TRBD1 aligns across 11 bases. V was clipped by 6 bases and J by 7 bases; unmatched bases: 4. The CDR3 sequence is 14 residues long. Per the germline V gene, CDR1 is MNHNY and CDR2 is SVGAGI (reference sequence).

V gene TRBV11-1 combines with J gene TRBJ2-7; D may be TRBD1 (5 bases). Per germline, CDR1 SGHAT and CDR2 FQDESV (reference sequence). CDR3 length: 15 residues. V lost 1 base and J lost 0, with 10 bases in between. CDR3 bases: TGTGCCAGCAGCTTAGAAGGGGATAGCTCCTACGAGCAGTACTTC. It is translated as CASSLEGDSSYEQYF.

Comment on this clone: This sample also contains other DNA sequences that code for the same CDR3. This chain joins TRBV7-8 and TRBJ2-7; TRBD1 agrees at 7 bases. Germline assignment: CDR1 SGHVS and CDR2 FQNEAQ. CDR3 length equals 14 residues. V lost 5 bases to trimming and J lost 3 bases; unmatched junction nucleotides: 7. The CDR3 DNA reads TGTGCCAGCAGCCTTGGACAGGTCCTCTACGAGCAGTACTTC. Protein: CASSLGQVLYEQYF.

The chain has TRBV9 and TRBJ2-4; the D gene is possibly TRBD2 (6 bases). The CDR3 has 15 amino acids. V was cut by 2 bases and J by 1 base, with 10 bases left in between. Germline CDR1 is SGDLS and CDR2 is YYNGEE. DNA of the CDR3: TGTGCCAGCAGCGTCCCGGGGGTTGCCAAAAACATTCAGTACTTC. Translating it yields CASSVPGVAKNIQYF.

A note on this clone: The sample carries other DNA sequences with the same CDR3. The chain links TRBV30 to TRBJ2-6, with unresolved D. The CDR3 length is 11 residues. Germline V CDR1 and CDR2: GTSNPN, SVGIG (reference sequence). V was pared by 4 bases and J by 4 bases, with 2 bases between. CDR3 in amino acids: CAWTGANVLTF. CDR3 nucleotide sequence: TGTGCCTGGACAGGGGCCAACGTCCTGACTTTC.

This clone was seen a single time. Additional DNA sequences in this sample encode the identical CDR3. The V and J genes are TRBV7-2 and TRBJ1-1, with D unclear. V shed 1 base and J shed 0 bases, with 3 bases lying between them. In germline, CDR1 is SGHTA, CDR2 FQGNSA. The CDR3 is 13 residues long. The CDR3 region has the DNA TGTGCCAGCAGCTTAGAAGTGAACACTGAAGCTTTCTTT. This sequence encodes CASSLEVNTEAFF.

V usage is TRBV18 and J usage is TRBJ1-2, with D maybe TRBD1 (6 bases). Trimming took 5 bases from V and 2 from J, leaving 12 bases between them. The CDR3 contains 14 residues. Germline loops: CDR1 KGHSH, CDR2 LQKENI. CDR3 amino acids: CASSEQTGNYGYTF. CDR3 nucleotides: TGTGCCAGCTCAGAACAGACAGGAAACTATGGCTACACCTTC.

The CDR3: CASSPDTDTQYF. CDR3 sequence (DNA): TGTGCCAGCAGCCCCGACACAGATACGCAGTATTTT. This rearrangement joins TRBV9 to TRBJ2-3; D is unresolved. The CDR3 runs to 12 residues. Germline V lookup: CDR1 SGDLS, CDR2 YYNGEE. V gave up 4 bases and J gave up 2 bases, with 5 bases separating them. The whole variable domain, filled in from reference TRBV9 and TRBJ2-3, reads DSGVTQTPKHLITATGQRVTLRCSPRSGDLSVYWYQQSLDQGLQFLIQYYNGEERAKGNILERFSAQQFPDLHSELNLSSLELGDSALYFCASSPDTDTQYFGPGTRLTVL.

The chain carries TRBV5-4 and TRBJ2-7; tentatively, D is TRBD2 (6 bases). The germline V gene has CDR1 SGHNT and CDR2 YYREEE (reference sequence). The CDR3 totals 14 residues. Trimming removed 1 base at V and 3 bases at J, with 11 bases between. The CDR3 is CASSLQGLGYEQYF. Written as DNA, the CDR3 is TGTGCCAGCAGCTTGCAGGGACTTGGCTACGAGCAGTACTTC.

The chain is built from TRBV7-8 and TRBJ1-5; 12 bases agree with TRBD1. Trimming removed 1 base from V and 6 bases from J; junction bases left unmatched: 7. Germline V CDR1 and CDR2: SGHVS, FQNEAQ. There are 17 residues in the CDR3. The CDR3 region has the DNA TGTGCCAGCAGCTTAGACCTCGGGACAGGGGGCGGTCAGCCCCAGCATTTT. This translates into CASSLDLGTGGGQPQHF.